This TCR beta chain was observed in a study of cytomegalovirus exposure and HLA in healthy donors. About the study: Inside one of the first data releases sat 85 million or so unique TCRs taken from HLA-typed donors.

This clone has more than one count but fewer than ten. The antigen remains unidentified. Study results and caveats: One cluster of highly shared sequence variants probably arose as a sequencing artifact. Follow-up analysis later connected one missense variant in DCLRE1C with trimming of TCR beta V- and J-genes.

PCR used 60 Vbeta primers and 13 Jbeta primers. Some clones are missing from TCRdb's copy, which holds only in-frame ones; the method was immunoSEQ multiplex PCR. Found here are around 160,000 clones, over 80% of them singletons; the top ten hold 1.9%. The sequencing input was PBMCs. The TCR sequence derives from a human donor in good health.

The CDR3 DNA reads TGTGCCAGTAGCCCAATGGACAGGGGGATATACGAGCAGTACTTC. Translated: CASSPMDRGIYEQYF. The chain joins TRBV19 to TRBJ2-7, with 10 bases that match TRBD1. The CDR3 extends over 15 amino acids. CDR1 is LNHDA, CDR2 SQIVND, per germline (reference sequence). V lost 6 bases and J lost 4; bases outside the gene matches: 9.